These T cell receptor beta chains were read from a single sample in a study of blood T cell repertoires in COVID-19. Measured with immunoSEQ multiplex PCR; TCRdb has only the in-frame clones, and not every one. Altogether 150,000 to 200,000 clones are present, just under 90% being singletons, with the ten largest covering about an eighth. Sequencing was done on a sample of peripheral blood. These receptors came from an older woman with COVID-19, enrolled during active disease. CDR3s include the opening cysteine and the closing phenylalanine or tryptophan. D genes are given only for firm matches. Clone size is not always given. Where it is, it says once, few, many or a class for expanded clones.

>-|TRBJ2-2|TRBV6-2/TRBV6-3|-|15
CASSYLQGGTGELFF
TGTGCCAGCAGTTACCTTCAAGGGGGAACCGGGGAGCTGTTTTTT
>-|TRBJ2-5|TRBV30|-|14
CAWSRQFMGETQYF
TGTGCCTGGAGCCGACAGTTTATGGGGGAGACCCAGTACTTC
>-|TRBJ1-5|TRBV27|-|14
CASSLGRSNQPQHF
TGTGCCAGCAGTTTAGGGCGTAGCAATCAGCCCCAGCATTTT
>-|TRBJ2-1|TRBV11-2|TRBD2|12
CASSLGRELQFF
TGTGCCAGCAGCTTAGGGCGGGAGCTGCAGTTCTTC
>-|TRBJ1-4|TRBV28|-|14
CASSLRSPARKLFF
TGTGCCAGCAGTTTAAGGTCCCCCGCGAGGAAACTGTTTTTT
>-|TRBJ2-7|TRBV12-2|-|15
CASRFTGTGSYEQYF
TGTGCAAGTCGCTTTACCGGGACAGGCTCCTACGAGCAGTACTTC
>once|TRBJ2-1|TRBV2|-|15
CASSVDSENYNEQFF
TGTGCCAGCAGTGTGGACTCGGAGAACTACAATGAGCAGTTCTTC
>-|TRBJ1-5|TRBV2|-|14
CASSRQANNQPQHF
TGTGCCAGCAGTCGACAGGCGAACAATCAGCCCCAGCATTTT
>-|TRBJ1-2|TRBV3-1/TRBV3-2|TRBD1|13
CASSRGTDIGYTF
TGTGCCAGCAGCCGAGGGACAGACATCGGCTACACCTTC
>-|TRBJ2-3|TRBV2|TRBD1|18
CASSEWPPGQGISDTQYF
TGTGCCAGCAGTGAATGGCCCCCGGGACAGGGTATTTCAGATACGCAGTATTTT
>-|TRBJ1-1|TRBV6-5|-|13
CASKMTENTEAFF
TGTGCCAGCAAGATGACAGAGAACACTGAAGCTTTCTTT
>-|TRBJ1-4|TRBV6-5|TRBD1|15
CASSSDRGTNEKLFF
TGTGCCAGCAGTTCCGACAGGGGAACTAATGAAAAACTGTTTTTT
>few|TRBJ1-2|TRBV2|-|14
CASSDLPGAGGYTF
TGTGCCAGCAGTGATCTGCCTGGAGCTGGGGGCTACACCTTC
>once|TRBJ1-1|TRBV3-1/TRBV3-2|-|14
CASSLQSMNTEAFF
TGTGCCAGCAGCCTACAGAGTATGAACACTGAAGCTTTCTTT
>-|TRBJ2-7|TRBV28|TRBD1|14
CASSLSGTGYEQYF
TGTGCCAGCAGTTTATCCGGGACAGGCTACGAGCAGTACTTC
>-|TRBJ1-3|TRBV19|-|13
CASAQGTGNTIYF
TGTGCCAGTGCCCAGGGGACTGGAAACACCATATATTTT
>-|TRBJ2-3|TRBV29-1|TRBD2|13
CSVGGGSSDTQYF
TGCAGCGTTGGGGGCGGGAGCTCAGATACGCAGTATTTT
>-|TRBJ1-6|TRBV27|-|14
CASSLVQLNSPLHF
TGTGCCAGCAGTTTAGTACAGTTAAATTCACCCCTCCACTTT
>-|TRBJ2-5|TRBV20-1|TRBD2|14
CSASIRGGVETQYF
TGCAGTGCTAGTATTCGGGGGGGGGTAGAGACCCAGTACTTC
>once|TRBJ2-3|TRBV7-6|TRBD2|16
CASSLGSGARPDTQYF
TGTGCCAGCAGCTTAGGGAGCGGGGCTCGGCCAGATACGCAGTATTTT
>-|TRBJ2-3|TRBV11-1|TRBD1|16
CASSSHLTGYTDTQYF
TGTGCCAGCAGCTCCCACTTGACAGGGTACACAGATACGCAGTATTTT
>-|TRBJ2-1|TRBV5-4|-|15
CASSLVLAYYNEQFF
TGTGCCAGCAGCTTGGTCCTAGCGTACTACAATGAGCAGTTCTTC
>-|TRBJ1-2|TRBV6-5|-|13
CASRRTRNNGYTF
TGTGCCAGCAGAAGGACACGGAACAATGGCTACACCTTC
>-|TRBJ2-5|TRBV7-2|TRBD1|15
CASSLAGQGQETQYF
TGTGCCAGCAGCTTAGCGGGACAGGGACAAGAGACCCAGTACTTC
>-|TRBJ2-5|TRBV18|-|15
CASSPQSGAQETQYF
TGTGCCAGCTCACCACAATCAGGGGCACAAGAGACCCAGTACTTC
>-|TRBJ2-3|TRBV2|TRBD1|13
CASMRGRGDTQYF
TGTGCCAGCATGAGGGGGCGCGGAGATACGCAGTATTTT
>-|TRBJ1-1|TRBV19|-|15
CASNSFVGLNTEAFF
TGTGCCAGTAACAGCTTCGTTGGATTGAACACTGAAGCTTTCTTT
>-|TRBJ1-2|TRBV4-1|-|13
CASSQEVARGYTF
TGCGCCAGCAGCCAAGAGGTCGCGCGGGGCTACACCTTC
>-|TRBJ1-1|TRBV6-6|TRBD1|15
CASRLGQGTNTEAFF
TGTGCCAGCAGGCTTGGACAGGGCACGAACACTGAAGCTTTCTTT
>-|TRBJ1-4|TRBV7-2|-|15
CASSQTGQRNEKLFF
TGTGCCAGCAGCCAGACCGGACAGCGGAATGAAAAACTGTTTTTT
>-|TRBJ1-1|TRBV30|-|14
CAWRPSDRNTEAFF
TGTGCCTGGAGACCGTCGGACAGGAACACTGAAGCTTTCTTT
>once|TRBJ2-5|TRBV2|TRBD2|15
CASKQTSGILETQYF
TGTGCCAGCAAACAGACTAGCGGGATCTTAGAGACCCAGTACTTC
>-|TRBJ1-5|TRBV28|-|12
CASSLKSGPQHF
TGTGCCAGCAGCCTTAAATCGGGGCCCCAGCATTTT
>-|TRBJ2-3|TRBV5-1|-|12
CASSLSGDTQYF
TGCGCCAGCAGCTTGTCGGGAGATACGCAGTATTTT
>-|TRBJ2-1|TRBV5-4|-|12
CASSPGLNEQFF
TGTGCCAGCAGCCCTGGGCTAAATGAGCAGTTCTTC
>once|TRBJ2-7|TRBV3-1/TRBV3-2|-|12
CASSQGLYEQYF
TGTGCCAGCAGCCAGGGGCTCTACGAGCAGTACTTC
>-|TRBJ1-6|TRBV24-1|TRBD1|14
CATSRGTGYSPLHF
TGTGCCACCAGTCGAGGGACAGGGTATTCACCCCTCCACTTT
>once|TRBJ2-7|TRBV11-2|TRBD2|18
CASSLTPLSAGGSYEQYF
TGTGCCAGCAGTCTAACCCCTCTTTCAGCGGGAGGCTCCTACGAGCAGTACTTC
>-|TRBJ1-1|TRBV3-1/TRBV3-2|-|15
CASSLRDRHNTEAFF
TGTGCCAGCAGCCTGCGTGACAGGCATAACACTGAAGCTTTCTTT
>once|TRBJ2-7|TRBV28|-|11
CASSPRYEQYF
TGTGCCAGCAGCCCCCGCTACGAGCAGTACTTC
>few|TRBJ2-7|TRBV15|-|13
CATSRGSSYEQYF
TGTGCCACCAGCCGGGGGAGCTCCTACGAGCAGTACTTC
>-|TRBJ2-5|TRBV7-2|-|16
CASSSHRRVDVETQYF
TGTGCCAGCAGCTCCCATCGGAGGGTCGACGTAGAGACCCAGTACTTC
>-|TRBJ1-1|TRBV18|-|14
CASSRQVPNTEAFF
TGTGCCAGCTCACGACAGGTTCCAAACACTGAAGCTTTCTTT
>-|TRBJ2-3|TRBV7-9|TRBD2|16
CASSPPGTRSTDTQYF
TGTGCCAGCAGCCCCCCAGGGACTAGAAGCACAGATACGCAGTATTTT
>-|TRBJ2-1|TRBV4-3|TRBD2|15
CASSQEGLGRNEQFF
TGCGCCAGCAGCCAAGAGGGACTAGGACGCAATGAGCAGTTCTTC
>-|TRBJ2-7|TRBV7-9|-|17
CASSLPRDTRSSYEQYF
TGTGCCAGCAGCTTACCCCGGGACACAAGGAGCTCCTACGAGCAGTACTTC
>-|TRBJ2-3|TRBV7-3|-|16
CASSPSRLIYPDTQYF
TGTGCCAGCAGCCCGTCGCGGCTTATATACCCAGATACGCAGTATTTT
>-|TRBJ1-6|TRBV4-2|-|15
CASSQVYSYNSPLHF
TGTGCCAGCAGCCAAGTATACTCCTATAATTCACCCCTCCACTTT
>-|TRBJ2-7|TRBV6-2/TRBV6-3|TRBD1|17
CASSYPRGRGRDYEQYF
TGTGCCAGCAGTTACCCCAGGGGCAGGGGGCGAGACTACGAGCAGTACTTC
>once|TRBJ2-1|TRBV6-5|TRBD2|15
CASRSGPRRGDEQFF
TGTGCCAGCAGGTCGGGACCGAGACGGGGGGATGAGCAGTTCTTC
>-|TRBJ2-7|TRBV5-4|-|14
CASRQGQSSYEQYF
TGTGCCAGCAGGCAGGGTCAGAGCTCCTACGAGCAGTACTTC
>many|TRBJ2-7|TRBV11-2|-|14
CASTKTPNSYEQYF
TGTGCCAGCACCAAAACACCGAACTCCTACGAGCAGTACTTC
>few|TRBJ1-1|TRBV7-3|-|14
CASSLSQGNTEAFF
TGTGCCAGCAGCTTAAGTCAGGGGAACACTGAAGCTTTCTTT
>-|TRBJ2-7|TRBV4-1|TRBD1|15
CASSTRDSGFYEQYF
TGCGCCAGCAGTACTCGGGACAGCGGTTTCTACGAGCAGTACTTC
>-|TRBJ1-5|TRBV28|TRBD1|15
CASSDPGTGWQPQHF
TGTGCCAGCAGTGATCCCGGGACAGGGTGGCAGCCCCAGCATTTT
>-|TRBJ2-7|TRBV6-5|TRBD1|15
CASSYLGQGTYEQYF
TGTGCCAGCAGTTACCTGGGACAGGGTACCTACGAGCAGTACTTC
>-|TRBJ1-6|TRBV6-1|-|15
CASSDQGRGNSPLHF
TGTGCCAGCAGTGATCAGGGCCGCGGTAATTCACCCCTCCACTTT
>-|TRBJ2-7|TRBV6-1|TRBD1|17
CASSDSGSGQGIYEQYF
TGTGCCAGCAGTGATTCGGGTTCGGGACAGGGTATCTACGAGCAGTACTTC